The following is a TCR beta chain sequence with its context. This record belongs to a study of T cells of healthy individuals. TCRdb ran MiXCR on the 5' RACE reads and lists one entry per CDR3 protein. The sample carries some 69,000 distinct CDR3 sequences, around 15% recorded once. V dropped 2 bases and J dropped 2 bases, with 0 bases sitting between them. Germline values: CDR1 MNHEY, CDR2 SVGAGI. This CDR3 region has 11 residues. The origin of this receptor is a human donor in good health. The chain carries TRBV6-5 and TRBJ2-5; unclear D gene. CDR3 in amino acids: CASSYQETQYF. CDR3 coding DNA: TGTGCCAGCAGTTACCAAGAGACCCAGTACTTC.